This passage covers 29 T cell receptor beta chains from one sample sequenced in a study of T cell repertoires in cytomegalovirus infection. TCRdb fed the reads into MiXCR, producing one record per CDR3 protein. The repertoire holds about 150,000 distinct CDR3 sequences, with around 30% as singletons. Their antigens are not known. Sequenced here: CD8+ T cells from cultured PBMCs, sampled from culture after CMV antigen stimulation. These TCRs come from a human donor in good health (CMV status not recorded). Some clones in this sample may be carry-over from other donors' samples.

The chain uses TRBV29-1 and TRBJ1-1; D gene unclear. The germline V gene encodes CDR1 SQVTM and CDR2 ANQGSEA. Trimming removed 2 bases at V and 10 bases at J, with 8 bases between. The CDR3 sequence is 10 residues long. CDR3 nucleotides: TGCAGCGTTGAATCTTACGGAGCTTTCTTT. Translated, it gives CSVESYGAFF. Full variable domain (rest looked up from reference TRBV29-1 and TRBJ1-1): SAVISQKPSRDICQRGTSLTIQCQVDSQVTMMFWYRQQPGQSLTLIATANQGSEATYESGFVIDKFPISRPNLTFSTLTVSNMSPEDSSIYLCSVESYGAFFGQGTRLTVV.

The rearrangement links TRBV5-6 to TRBJ2-7, with a possible D match to TRBD2 (5 bases). CDR1 is SGHDT, CDR2 YYEEEE, per germline. V lost 3 bases to trimming and J lost 11 bases, with 12 bases between them. This CDR3 is 11 amino acids long. DNA for the CDR3: TGTGCCAGCAGCTCAGGACTTAGGGAGTACTTC. It encodes CASSSGLREYF.

The sample holds many counts of this clonotype. V usage is TRBV7-8 and J usage is TRBJ1-1; D is undetermined. Trimming took off 8 bases at V and 0 bases at J, with 16 bases between the two ends. CDR1 is SGHVS and CDR2 is FQNEAQ in the germline V gene. The CDR3 consists of 15 residues. CDR3 nucleotides: TGTGCCAGCTCCTCACCCGAGAAAATGAACACTGAAGCTTTCTTT. This codes for CASSSPEKMNTEAFF.

The chain recombines TRBV11-3 with TRBJ1-1, with D perhaps matching TRBD1 (5 bases). There are 14 residues in the CDR3. The germline V gene encodes CDR1 SGHNT and CDR2 YENEEA. The ends were cut back, 5 bases at V and 1 base at J, with 11 bases in the middle. The chain's CDR3 is CASSLRATNTEAFF. The CDR3 bases are TGTGCCAGCAGCCTCAGGGCCACGAACACTGAAGCTTTCTTT.

V is TRBV6-5 and J is TRBJ2-3; a possible D gene is TRBD2 (6 bases). The CDR3 covers 16 residues. V was clipped by 6 bases and J by 6 bases, with 22 bases between them. CDR1 MNHEY and CDR2 SVGAGI come from the germline V gene. In DNA, the CDR3 is TGTGCCAGCAGCTCATCTAGCGCCCATGACATGGATACGCAGTATTTT. Encoded protein: CASSSSSAHDMDTQYF.

This clonotype showed up just a few times. The chain joins TRBV6-1 to TRBJ2-1, with 10 bases identical to TRBD1. CDR3 length: 15 residues. Germline CDR1 and CDR2: MNHNS and SASEGT. V was clipped by 5 bases and J by 9 bases; unmatched bases: 10. CDR3 protein: CASSITGQGVSEQFF. The CDR3 nucleotides read TGTGCCAGCAGTATTACCGGACAGGGGGTCTCTGAGCAGTTCTTC.

The chain carries TRBV28 and TRBJ1-5; no definite D call. There are 15 residues in the CDR3. Germline V gene sequence: CDR1 MDHEN, CDR2 SYDVKM. Trimming removed 4 bases at V and 2 bases at J, with 12 bases between. CDR3 coding DNA: TGTGCCAGCAGTTCGGGGATCGGGCGCAATCAGCCCCAGCATTTT. It specifies CASSSGIGRNQPQHF.

V and J are TRBV4-1 and TRBJ1-1, with 7 bases identical to TRBD1. J was trimmed by 7 bases and V by 3 bases; bases with no gene match: 8. CDR3 size: 14 residues. CDR1 is MGHRA, CDR2 YSYEKL, per germline. CDR3 in DNA: TGCGCCAGCAGCCACAGACAGGGAAGAGGTGAAGCTTTCTTT. Translating gives CASSHRQGRGEAFF.

The chain is built from TRBV7-8 and TRBJ2-5, with D perhaps assigned TRBD1 or TRBD2 (5 bases each). V was shortened by 0 bases and J by 4 bases, with 12 bases between the two germline ends. Germline values: CDR1 SGHVS, CDR2 FQNEAQ. The CDR3 extends over 15 amino acids. The CDR3 is CASSLAGASRETQYF. In nucleotides, the CDR3 is TGTGCCAGCAGCTTAGCCGGGGCCTCTAGAGAGACCCAGTACTTC.

The J gene is TRBJ2-7, the V gene TRBV12-3 or TRBV12-4, with unresolved D. This CDR3 comprises 14 residues. Deletions cut 5 bases from V and 5 bases from J, with 16 bases between. CDR3: CASSPSILPNEQYF. Here the CDR3 DNA reads TGTGCCAGCAGTCCGTCGATCCTGCCCAACGAGCAGTACTTC.

This clonotype was recorded many times. The gene calls are TRBV7-9 and TRBJ2-3, with D perhaps TRBD1 (6 bases). Germline lookup yields CDR1 SEHNR and CDR2 FQNEAQ (reference sequence). The CDR3 consists of 15 residues. V gave up 4 bases and J gave up 2 bases, with 13 bases separating them. The CDR3 DNA reads as TGTGCCAGCAGCTCTTCACAGGGAGCCACAGATACGCAGTATTTT. This translates into CASSSSQGATDTQYF.

This clonotype was seen repeatedly, ten times or more. This chain uses TRBV7-2 with TRBJ2-5; D is ambiguous. Trimming pared 2 bases from V and 0 bases from J, leaving 7 bases between. CDR1 is SGHTA and CDR2 is FQGNSA in the germline V gene. The CDR3 totals 14 residues. The CDR3 DNA sequence: TGTGCCAGCAGCTTATCCAGAGACCAAGAGACCCAGTACTTC. It yields the protein CASSLSRDQETQYF.

This clonotype was counted between two and nine times. The genes are TRBV27 and TRBJ2-1; TRBD2 agrees at 11 bases. The CDR3 extends over 17 amino acids. The V gene end was trimmed by 5 bases and the J gene end by 4 bases; junction bases not matched to a gene: 10. Germline V lookup: CDR1 MNHEY, CDR2 SMNVEV (reference sequence). DNA for the CDR3: TGTGCCAGCAGTCCCTTATCTAGCGGGGGGTCATACAATGAGCAGTTCTTC. It yields the protein CASSPLSSGGSYNEQFF.

This clonotype was counted a few times. The gene calls are TRBV19 and TRBJ2-5; possibly TRBD1 for D (5 bases). Germline V gene sequence: CDR1 LNHDA, CDR2 SQIVND (reference sequence). The CDR3 consists of 15 residues. V was trimmed by 6 bases and J by 2 bases, leaving 16 bases between them. CDR3 DNA sequence: TGTGCCAGTAGAACTCAGGGAATTGGTCAAGAGACCCAGTACTTC. This sequence encodes CASRTQGIGQETQYF.

In this sample, this clonotype is medium-sized. The chain couples TRBV11-1 to TRBJ2-2; perhaps TRBD1 as D (5 bases). This CDR3 is built from 12 residues. V lost 7 bases to trimming and J lost 6 bases, with 9 bases between them. Looked up from germline, CDR1 is SGHAT and CDR2 is FQDESV (reference sequence). The CDR3 nucleotides read TGTGCCAGCACAAAACAGGCCGGGGAGCTGTTTTTT. Amino acids: CASTKQAGELFF. Filled out from reference TRBV11-1 and TRBJ2-2, the complete variable domain reads EAEVAQSPRYKITEKSQAVAFWCDPISGHATLYWYRQILGQGPELLVQFQDESVVDDSQLPKDRFSAERLKGVDSTLKIQPAELGDSAMYLCASTKQAGELFFGEGSRLTVL.

The J gene is TRBJ2-7, the V gene TRBV5-5; either TRBD1 or TRBD2 may fit D (5 bases each). V gave up 3 bases and J gave up 4 bases, with 11 bases separating them. This CDR3 has 13 amino acids. In germline, CDR1 is SGHKS, CDR2 YYEKEE (reference sequence). Written as DNA, the CDR3 is TGTGCCAGCAGCTGGGACCCCTTATACGAGCAGTACTTC. Amino acid sequence: CASSWDPLYEQYF.

This clonotype was seen only a few times. V gene TRBV2 combines with J gene TRBJ1-2; D remains unclear. The CDR3 has 15 amino acids. V lost 6 bases and J 3 bases, leaving 17 bases between the germline ends. The germline V gene encodes CDR1 SNHLY and CDR2 FYNNEI. This CDR3 reads CASSGPRKVDYGYTF. Written as DNA, the CDR3 is TGTGCCAGCAGCGGACCCCGGAAGGTTGACTATGGCTACACCTTC.

The chain couples TRBV19 to TRBJ1-1; D is perhaps TRBD1 (5 bases). CDR1 is LNHDA, CDR2 SQIVND, per germline (reference sequence). Trimming pared 5 bases from V and 4 bases from J, leaving 17 bases between. The CDR3 length is 15 residues. The CDR3 coding sequence is TGTGCCAGTAGTCAGGGACCTCCTACCGGCACTGAAGCTTTCTTT. It codes for CASSQGPPTGTEAFF.

This clonotype was counted only a few times. V usage is TRBV6-5 and J usage is TRBJ2-1; 7 bases align to TRBD1. The CDR3 is made up of 17 amino acids. CDR1 MNHEY and CDR2 SVGAGI come from the germline V gene. V was clipped by 0 bases and J by 2 bases; unmatched bases: 7. CDR3: CASSYSTGSITYNEQFF. As DNA, the CDR3 is TGTGCCAGCAGTTACTCGACAGGGAGCATAACCTACAATGAGCAGTTCTTC.

V gene TRBV2 combines with J gene TRBJ2-3, with D possibly being TRBD1 (5 bases). CDR1 and CDR2 (germline): SNHLY, FYNNEI. V dropped 1 base and J dropped 2 bases, with 13 bases sitting between them. CDR3 length: 16 residues. CDR3 in amino acids: CASSEVFDRPTDTQYF. CDR3 nucleotides: TGTGCCAGCAGTGAAGTTTTCGACAGACCCACAGATACGCAGTATTTT.

This chain links TRBV3-1 with TRBJ2-2; D gene ambiguous. Germline values: CDR1 LGHDT, CDR2 YNNKEL (reference sequence). The V end lost 3 bases, the J end lost 7 bases, and 12 bases lay between the germline ends. The CDR3 spans 14 residues. The CDR3, as DNA: TGTGCCAGCAGCCATATCAAGGGCGGCGGGGAGCTGTTTTTT. As protein: CASSHIKGGGELFF.

The J gene is TRBJ1-5, the V gene TRBV19, with TRBD1 matching over 10 bases. Unmatched junction bases numbered 2, after V lost 3 bases and J lost 6 bases. This CDR3 comprises 14 residues. CDR1 and CDR2 (germline): LNHDA, SQIVND (reference sequence). CDR3 coding DNA: TGTGCCAGTAGTATCGGGACAGGGGTTCAGCCCCAGCATTTT. Translated: CASSIGTGVQPQHF.

This clonotype was seen only a few times. The rearrangement joins TRBV28 to TRBJ2-7; D is possibly TRBD2 (5 bases). V lost 4 bases and J lost 0, with 13 bases in between. There are 15 residues in the CDR3. In germline, CDR1 is MDHEN, CDR2 SYDVKM. CDR3 loop: CASSYSGDSSYEQYF. As DNA, the CDR3 is TGTGCCAGCAGTTACTCCGGGGATAGCTCCTACGAGCAGTACTTC. The full variable domain, with the rest looked up from reference TRBV28 and TRBJ2-7, is DVKVTQSSRYLVKRTGEKVFLECVQDMDHENMFWYRQDPGLGLRLIYFSYDVKMKEKGDIPEGYSVSREKKERFSLILESASTNQTSMYLCASSYSGDSSYEQYFGPGTRLTVT.

The chain links TRBV19 to TRBJ1-2; D unresolved. The V gene lost 7 bases and the J gene lost 4 bases, with 19 bases spanning the gap. Germline values: CDR1 LNHDA, CDR2 SQIVND (reference sequence). There are 15 residues in the CDR3. CDR3 bases: TGTGCCAGTATCGGGCCCACGGGAAGCGGCTATGGCTACACCTTC. It translates to CASIGPTGSGYGYTF.

This clonotype was recorded a few times. The J gene is TRBJ2-7, the V gene TRBV4-1, with 10 bases that match TRBD2. Germline assignment: CDR1 MGHRA and CDR2 YSYEKL. V gave up 5 bases and J gave up 4 bases; unmatched junction bases: 5. The length of the CDR3 is 14 residues. The CDR3 DNA reads as TGCGCCAGCAGCTACCAGCGGGGGGGGTACGAGCAGTACTTC. Its protein is CASSYQRGGYEQYF.

The chain uses TRBV24-1 and TRBJ2-3; D possibly uses TRBD1 or TRBD2 (5 bases each). Germline lookup yields CDR1 KGHDR and CDR2 SFDVKD. This CDR3 contains 14 residues. The ends were cut back, 9 bases at V and 4 bases at J, with 16 bases in the middle. CDR3 nucleotide sequence: TGTGCCACCCGGACGCAGGGAGAAGCAGATACGCAGTATTTT. This encodes CATRTQGEADTQYF.

In this sample, this clonotype turned up once. The chain has TRBV7-9 and TRBJ2-5, with D uncertain. The CDR3 has 13 amino acids. V lost 4 bases to trimming and J lost 2 bases, with 8 bases between them. CDR1 and CDR2 from the germline V gene are SEHNR and FQNEAQ (reference sequence). CDR3 sequence (DNA): TGTGCCAGCAGCTGGCTAGGACAAGAGACCCAGTACTTC. It is translated as CASSWLGQETQYF.

This clonotype came up a few times. The gene calls are TRBV6-5 and TRBJ2-2, with D perhaps assigned TRBD1 or TRBD2 (7 bases each). This CDR3 is 14 amino acids long. V lost 11 bases to trimming and J lost 5 bases, with 18 bases between them. From germline, CDR1 is MNHEY and CDR2 SVGAGI. The CDR3 DNA follows: TGTGCCCGACCAGGGGGGGTTTTTACCGGGGAGCTGTTTTTT. Amino acid sequence: CARPGGVFTGELFF.

This clonotype showed up just a few times. The genes are TRBV12-3 or TRBV12-4 and TRBJ2-5; 7 nucleotides align to TRBD2. The CDR3 has 14 amino acids. V lost 5 bases and J lost 5; bases outside the gene matches: 8. CDR3 nucleotides: TGTGCCAGCAGTCACGGGGGGACCGAGGAGACCCAGTACTTC. This sequence encodes CASSHGGTEETQYF.